Here is one T cell receptor (beta chain) with its context. Method: immunoSEQ multiplex PCR; TCRdb's copy keeps in-frame clones and lacks some. The sample consists of some 110,000 clones, 88% of them appearing once. The sample belongs to a study of T cell responses to AZD1222 COVID-19 vaccine. Germline CDR1 reads SEHNR; CDR2 reads FQNEAQ (reference sequence). CDR3 length: 14 residues. V gave up 3 bases and J gave up 1 base, with 9 bases separating them. This clonotype was sampled from an adult who received the AZD1222 COVID-19 vaccine. Sequenced here: peripheral blood, sampled 28 days after the second AZD1222 dose. The chain joins TRBV7-9 to TRBJ1-1; D not resolved. The CDR3 region is CASSFTMANTEAFF. CDR3 coding DNA: TGTGCCAGCAGCTTCACGATGGCGAACACTGAAGCTTTCTTT.